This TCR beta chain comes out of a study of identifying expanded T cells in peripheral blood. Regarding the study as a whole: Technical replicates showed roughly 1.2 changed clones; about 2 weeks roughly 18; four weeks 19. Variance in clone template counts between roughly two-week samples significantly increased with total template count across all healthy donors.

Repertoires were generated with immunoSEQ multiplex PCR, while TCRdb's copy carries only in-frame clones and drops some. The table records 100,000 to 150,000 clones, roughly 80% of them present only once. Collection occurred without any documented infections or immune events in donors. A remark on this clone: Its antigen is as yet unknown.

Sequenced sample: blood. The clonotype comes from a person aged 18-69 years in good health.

In DNA form, the CDR3 reads TGTGCCACCAGCCGCTTAGGACAGGACACAGATACGCAGTATTTT. Translating it yields CATSRLGQDTDTQYF. V and J are TRBV15 and TRBJ2-3, with TRBD1 matching 7 bases. Germline loops: CDR1 LNHNV, CDR2 YYDKDF (reference sequence). The CDR3 sequence is 15 residues long. J was trimmed by 2 bases and V by 5 bases; bases with no gene match: 7. The full variable domain, rest sourced from reference TRBV15 and TRBJ2-3, is DAMVIQNPRYQVTQFGKPVTLSCSQTLNHNVMYWYQQKSSQAPKLLFHYYDKDFNNEADTPDNFQSRRPNTSFCFLDIRSPGLGDTAMYLCATSRLGQDTDTQYFGPGTRLTVL.